These 25 T cell receptor beta chains were sequenced from one sample in a study of identical twins. TCRdb ran MiXCR on the 5' RACE reads and lists one entry per CDR3 protein. The sample yields 1.5 million or so distinct CDR3 sequences, more than 30% seen once. Sample: cord blood. The receptor set was obtained from a newborn girl in good health.

The J gene is TRBJ2-1, the V gene TRBV5-1; D is possibly TRBD1 (6 bases). Germline assignment: CDR1 SGHRS and CDR2 YFSETQ. Trimming took 0 bases from V and 9 from J, leaving 16 bases between them. CDR3 length equals 15 residues. In DNA form, the CDR3 reads TGCGCCAGCAGCTTGGACAGGGTGGAGAACGGTGAGCAGTTCTTC. This codes for CASSLDRVENGEQFF.

The J gene is TRBJ2-1, the V gene TRBV4-1, with D maybe TRBD2 (6 bases). Trimming left V 4 bases short and J 5 bases short, with 24 bases between. CDR1 MGHRA and CDR2 YSYEKL come from the germline V gene. The CDR3 covers 18 residues. CDR3 in amino acids: CASSLSKLAPRAHNEQFF. CDR3 bases: TGCGCCAGCAGCCTATCAAAACTAGCCCCACGGGCTCACAATGAGCAGTTCTTC.

This clonotype was seen a few times. The junction does not match germline at one end; this may be a read error. V usage is TRBV20-1 and J usage is TRBJ1-2, with 7 bases that match TRBD1. The CDR3 contains 14 residues. Germline values: CDR1 DFQATT, CDR2 SNEGSKA (reference sequence). The CDR3 region is CRARDRVANYGYTF. CDR3 nucleotide sequence: TGCAGAGCTAGAGACAGGGTCGCCAACTATGGCTACACCTTC.

This clonotype was seen only a few times. A read error may account for a junction end that differs from germline. V gene TRBV20-1 combines with J gene TRBJ2-7, with 9 bases lining up with TRBD2. This CDR3 has 15 amino acids. The germline CDR1 and CDR2 sequences are DFQATT and SNEGSKA (reference sequence). The CDR3 spells CSADSLGTSSHEQYF. CDR3 sequence (DNA): TGCAGTGCCGATTCCCTGGGGACTAGCTCCCACGAGCAGTACTTC.

The V and J genes are TRBV6-5 and TRBJ2-1, with 7 bases fitting TRBD2. This CDR3 contains 16 residues. V gave up 4 bases and J gave up 1 base; unmatched junction bases: 7. Germline V gene sequence: CDR1 MNHEY, CDR2 SVGAGI. CDR3 bases: TGTGCCAGCAGTTTGGGGGGGAATCCTTCCTACAATGAGCAGTTCTTC. Translation: CASSLGGNPSYNEQFF.

The chain has TRBV19 and TRBJ2-3; D ambiguous. This CDR3 is 14 amino acids long. Trimming stripped 7 bases from V and 1 base from J, with 12 bases between. CDR1 and CDR2 from the germline V gene are LNHDA and SQIVND (reference sequence). The CDR3 is CASTTGRGTDTQYF. In DNA form, the CDR3 reads TGTGCCAGTACCACCGGACGGGGCACAGATACGCAGTATTTT.

This clonotype was counted between two and nine times. The chain recombines TRBV29-1 with TRBJ2-7; 7 nucleotides line up with TRBD2. There are 13 residues in the CDR3. J lost 6 bases, V lost 4 bases, and 9 bases had no gene match. Germline CDR1 is SQVTM and CDR2 is ANQGSEA. In DNA, the CDR3 is TGCAGCGTTGCCCGTCCCACTAGCGCCGAGCAGTACTTC. Translation gives CSVARPTSAEQYF.

The chain joins TRBV14 to TRBJ2-1, with 7 bases lining up with TRBD1. The junction had 4 bases not matched to a gene; V was cut back by 1 base and J by 7 bases. Germline V CDR1 and CDR2: SGHDN, FVKESK. CDR3 length: 14 amino acids. The CDR3 region is CASSQGRQGNEQFF. The CDR3, as DNA: TGTGCCAGCAGCCAAGGGAGACAGGGTAATGAGCAGTTCTTC.

This chain uses TRBV10-3 with TRBJ1-5; 9 bases align to TRBD1. This CDR3 is 15 amino acids long. V was clipped by 0 bases and J by 7 bases; unmatched bases: 4. Germline V lookup: CDR1 ENHRY, CDR2 SYGVKD. This CDR3 reads CAISESGTGLQPQHF. The CDR3 DNA sequence: TGTGCCATCAGTGAGTCTGGGACAGGGCTGCAGCCCCAGCATTTT.

The genes are TRBV5-1 and TRBJ1-4; 8 bases fit TRBD1. Trimming cost V 0 bases and J 7 bases; bases outside gene matches: 5. CDR3 size: 15 residues. The germline V gene has CDR1 SGHRS and CDR2 YFSETQ. The chain's CDR3 is CASSLGGRGLEKLFF. The CDR3, as DNA: TGCGCCAGCAGCTTGGGAGGCAGGGGGCTTGAAAAACTGTTTTTT.

This clonotype has at least ten counts. This rearrangement joins TRBV20-1 to TRBJ2-7; 10 positions match TRBD2. Germline assignment: CDR1 DFQATT and CDR2 SNEGSKA (reference sequence). Trimming removed 2 bases from V and 3 bases from J; junction bases left unmatched: 4. CDR3 length: 14 amino acids. In DNA form, the CDR3 reads TGCAGTGCTAGAAGGGCTAGCGGGAGCTACGAGCAGTACTTC. Translated, it gives CSARRASGSYEQYF.

This clonotype was found a few times. The J gene is TRBJ1-4, the V gene TRBV7-9; 8 bases fit TRBD1. Germline CDR1 is SEHNR and CDR2 is FQNEAQ (reference sequence). This CDR3 contains 15 residues. The J segment lost 8 bases and the V segment lost 6 bases, leaving 11 bases of the junction unmatched. This chain's CDR3 is CASRYRGNLEEKLFF. In DNA form, the CDR3 reads TGTGCCAGCAGATACAGGGGGAATTTAGAAGAAAAACTGTTTTTT.

The chain carries TRBV20-1 and TRBJ2-1; no clear D gene. Germline V gene lookup returns CDR1 DFQATT and CDR2 SNEGSKA (reference sequence). This CDR3 contains 14 residues. V was shortened by 2 bases and J by 5 bases, with 13 bases between the two germline ends. The CDR3: CSARSARKDNEQFF. The CDR3, as DNA: TGCAGTGCTAGATCAGCGCGGAAAGACAATGAGCAGTTCTTC.

This sequence joins TRBV7-2 and TRBJ2-3; D is ambiguous. Germline CDR1 reads SGHTA; CDR2 reads FQGNSA. V was clipped by 0 bases and J by 6 bases, with 10 bases between them. The CDR3 consists of 14 residues. CDR3 in DNA: TGTGCCAGCAGCTTAGCGTCCCCCCGGGATACGCAGTATTTT. It codes for CASSLASPRDTQYF.

This rearrangement joins TRBV29-1 to TRBJ2-5; D may correspond to TRBD1 or TRBD2 (6 bases each). Germline loops: CDR1 SQVTM, CDR2 ANQGSEA. Trimming removed 3 bases at V and 2 bases at J, with 25 bases between. The CDR3 runs to 18 residues. CDR3 protein: CSVENLEGVEGRQETQYF. In DNA, the CDR3 is TGCAGCGTTGAGAACTTGGAGGGGGTGGAAGGTAGGCAAGAGACCCAGTACTTC.

The chain employs TRBV5-1 and TRBJ1-1, with D perhaps matching TRBD1 (6 bases). CDR3 length equals 14 residues. Trimming removed 7 bases at V and 0 bases at J, with 13 bases between. From germline, CDR1 is SGHRS and CDR2 YFSETQ. The DNA for the CDR3 is TGCGCCAGCCGTCTGGGGGCCCTGAACACTGAAGCTTTCTTT. This gives the protein CASRLGALNTEAFF. Variable domain in full (rest from reference TRBV5-1 and TRBJ1-1): KAGVTQTPRYLIKTRGQQVTLSCSPISGHRSVSWYQQTPGQGLQFLFEYFSETQRNKGNFPGRFSGRQFSNSRSEMNVSTLELGDSALYLCASRLGALNTEAFFGQGTRLTVV.

The rearrangement links TRBV5-6 to TRBJ1-2; D is perhaps TRBD1 (5 bases). The CDR3 has 14 residues. Germline CDR1 is SGHDT and CDR2 is YYEEEE. Trimming left V 4 bases short and J 8 bases short, with 18 bases between. CDR3 in DNA: TGTGCCAGCAGCCCGAGAGGGGCACCTACGGGCTACACCTTC. It specifies CASSPRGAPTGYTF.

In its sample, this clonotype was seen a few times. The CDR3 spells CASSPTARQGNYGYTF. DNA of the CDR3: TGTGCCAGCAGCCCGACGGCGAGACAGGGAAACTATGGCTACACCTTC. The gene calls are TRBV4-2 and TRBJ1-2; 7 positions agree with TRBD1. Trimming cost V 4 bases and J 2 bases; bases outside gene matches: 10. This CDR3 has 16 residues. The V gene's germline CDR1 is LGHNA and CDR2 YNFKEQ.

This clonotype was counted a few times. The chain is built from TRBV9 and TRBJ2-1; 12 positions agree with TRBD2. With 3 bases clipped from V and 4 bases from J, the junction kept 5 bases outside the gene matches. Germline CDR1 reads SGDLS; CDR2 reads YYNGEE. The CDR3 consists of 16 residues. The CDR3 nucleotides read TGTGCCAGCAGCGCCGAGACTAGCGGGAGTTACAATGAGCAGTTCTTC. Translated, it gives CASSAETSGSYNEQFF.

V is TRBV14 and J is TRBJ1-1; no reliable D call. The CDR3 length is 14 residues. Germline CDR1 reads SGHDN; CDR2 reads FVKESK. Trimming shortened V by 0 bases and J by 4 bases, and 9 bases separated the two germline ends. CDR3 DNA sequence: TGTGCCAGCAGCCAAGATAGGGTGGGCACTGAAGCTTTCTTT. It yields the protein CASSQDRVGTEAFF.

This clonotype has a single count. At one end, the junction sequence differs from germline, possibly due to a read error. This chain joins TRBV4-1 and TRBJ2-3; 7 positions agree with TRBD1. CDR1 MGHRA and CDR2 YSYEKL come from the germline V gene. This CDR3 has 15 residues. This CDR3 reads CAGSQDREHTDTQYF. DNA for the CDR3: TGCGCCGGCAGCCAAGACAGGGAACACACAGATACGCAGTATTTT.

A few counts support this clonotype. The rearrangement links TRBV29-1 to TRBJ1-6; weak D call: TRBD1 (6 bases). This CDR3 contains 15 residues. Germline V gives CDR1 SQVTM, CDR2 ANQGSEA. Trimming shortened V by 1 base and J by 7 bases, and 14 bases separated the two germline ends. The CDR3 region is CSVEGGQGRNSPLHF. The DNA of the CDR3 is TGCAGCGTTGAAGGGGGGCAGGGCCGAAATTCACCCCTCCACTTT.

This clonotype was detected only a few times. This chain uses TRBV2 with TRBJ2-1; 7 positions match TRBD1. After removal of 6 bases from V and 8 bases from J, the junction contained 7 bases not matched to a gene. Germline values: CDR1 SNHLY, CDR2 FYNNEI. The CDR3 runs to 13 residues. The CDR3 spells CASRRQGKDEQFF. The CDR3 DNA is TGTGCCAGCAGGCGACAGGGAAAAGATGAGCAGTTCTTC.

This clonotype has just a few counts. J is TRBJ1-6 and V is TRBV12-3 or TRBV12-4, with 8 bases fitting TRBD1. The CDR3 covers 14 residues. Trimming cost V 5 bases and J 9 bases; bases outside gene matches: 6. The CDR3 region is CASSMTGAPSPLHF. CDR3 DNA: TGTGCCAGCAGTATGACAGGGGCCCCTTCACCCCTCCACTTT.

This clonotype came up a few times. The chain joins TRBV25-1 to TRBJ1-3; no reliable D call. The V end was cut by 2 bases, the J end by 4 bases, with 12 bases between. There are 15 residues in the CDR3. Germline assignment: CDR1 MGHDK and CDR2 SYGVNS. The CDR3 nucleotides are TGTGCCAGCAGTGAACATATAGGGAAGGGAAACACCATATATTTT. Encoded protein: CASSEHIGKGNTIYF.